Below, 13 T cell receptor beta chains from the same sample are listed, as sequenced in a study of pediatric ulcerative colitis. Produced via immunoSEQ multiplex PCR; TCRdb's table is partial and in-frame only. The sample lists about 36,000 clones, around 73% occurring once. The rectum was sampled with one to two pinch biopsies at colonoscopy. Material: gut tissue. Receptors originate from a boy aged 5-17 years with moderate ulcerative colitis.

This clone has only a few counts. The V and J genes are TRBV6-6 and TRBJ2-2; no reliable D call. Trimming removed 7 bases from V and 0 bases from J, with 9 bases in between. The CDR3 covers 14 residues. Germline loops: CDR1 MNHNY, CDR2 SVGAGI (reference sequence). The CDR3 protein is CASKVGTNTGELFF. The CDR3 DNA follows: TGTGCCAGCAAGGTGGGAACGAACACCGGGGAGCTGTTTTTT.

This rearrangement joins TRBV4-1 to TRBJ2-1; 9 positions match TRBD2. The CDR3 length is 15 residues. Germline trimming cut 5 bases from V and 5 bases from J; bases unmatched to any gene: 7. CDR1 and CDR2 (germline): MGHRA, YSYEKL. The CDR3 sequence is CASSTRWTSDNEQFF. The CDR3, as DNA: TGCGCCAGCAGCACTCGCTGGACTAGCGACAATGAGCAGTTCTTC.

J is TRBJ1-5 and V is TRBV14; 7 nucleotides agree with TRBD1. J lost 9 bases, V lost 5 bases, and 10 bases had no gene match. CDR3 length: 14 residues. Germline V gives CDR1 SGHDN, CDR2 FVKESK. CDR3 sequence reads: CASSSTGAATPQHF. In DNA form, the CDR3 reads TGTGCCAGCAGCTCTACAGGGGCCGCCACGCCCCAGCATTTT. The full variable domain, in which reference TRBV14 and TRBJ1-5 provide the parts outside the CDR3, is EAGVTQFPSHSVIEKGQTVTLRCDPISGHDNLYWYRRVMGKEIKFLLHFVKESKQDESGMPNNRFLAERTGGTYSTLKVQPAELEDSGVYFCASSSTGAATPQHFGDGTRLSIL.

The chain has TRBV28 and TRBJ1-4; no definite D call. Trimming pared 0 bases from V and 0 bases from J, leaving 14 bases between. The V gene's germline CDR1 is MDHEN and CDR2 SYDVKM. The CDR3 loop spans 18 amino acids. This CDR3 is CASSLWQLSYATNEKLFF. DNA for the CDR3: TGTGCCAGCAGTTTATGGCAGCTTTCATATGCAACTAATGAAAAACTGTTTTTT.

V usage is TRBV2 and J usage is TRBJ2-7; 10 bases map to TRBD1. This CDR3 spans 14 amino acids. The germline CDR1 and CDR2 sequences are SNHLY and FYNNEI. The J segment lost 0 bases and the V segment lost 7 bases, leaving 3 bases of the junction unmatched. In DNA, the CDR3 is TGTGCCAGCAACGGACAGGGGGTCTCCTACGAGCAGTACTTC. Protein sequence: CASNGQGVSYEQYF.

The chain links TRBV6-1 to TRBJ1-3; unclear D gene. Germline V gives CDR1 MNHNS, CDR2 SASEGT. V lost 3 bases and J 3 bases, leaving 9 bases between the germline ends. The CDR3 runs 14 residues. Here the CDR3 DNA reads TGTGCCAGCAGTGATGCCCCCGGTGGAAACACCATATATTTT. This translates into CASSDAPGGNTIYF.

CDR3 loop: CAISESNLGTDTQYF. CDR3 in DNA: TGTGCCATCAGTGAGTCGAACCTAGGTACAGATACGCAGTATTTT. This rearrangement joins TRBV10-3 to TRBJ2-3, with unresolved D. Trimming shortened V by 0 bases and J by 3 bases, and 10 bases separated the two germline ends. Germline V gives CDR1 ENHRY, CDR2 SYGVKD. The CDR3 is 15 residues long.

The rearrangement joins TRBV7-2 to TRBJ2-1, with TRBD2 matching over 7 bases. There are 15 residues in the CDR3. CDR1 and CDR2 (germline): SGHTA, FQGNSA. With V trimmed by 5 bases and J by 4 bases, 8 bases remained unmatched. The CDR3 DNA reads TGTGCCAGCAGCCCTTTAGCGGGTGTTTACAATGAGCAGTTCTTC. Amino acids: CASSPLAGVYNEQFF.

The chain links TRBV28 to TRBJ1-5, with D maybe TRBD1 (5 bases). The CDR3 consists of 17 residues. V dropped 6 bases and J dropped 0 bases, with 18 bases sitting between them. Germline CDR1 reads MDHEN; CDR2 reads SYDVKM. CDR3 DNA: TGTGCCAGCAGACCTGGGGGTCTAAGTTATAGCAATCAGCCCCAGCATTTT. The encoded protein is CASRPGGLSYSNQPQHF.

The table lists this clone with a count of one. The chain combines TRBV28 with TRBJ2-7, with D unresolved. V shed 7 bases and J shed 1 base, with 14 bases lying between them. Germline V gives CDR1 MDHEN, CDR2 SYDVKM. The CDR3 sequence is 14 residues long. The CDR3 protein is CASMGRYQSYEQYF. The DNA for the CDR3 is TGTGCCAGCATGGGTAGGTACCAGTCCTACGAGCAGTACTTC. Using reference TRBV28 and TRBJ2-7 for the parts outside the CDR3, the full variable domain is DVKVTQSSRYLVKRTGEKVFLECVQDMDHENMFWYRQDPGLGLRLIYFSYDVKMKEKGDIPEGYSVSREKKERFSLILESASTNQTSMYLCASMGRYQSYEQYFGPGTRLTVT.

The chain recombines TRBV7-8 with TRBJ1-2; D not resolved. Looked up from germline, CDR1 is SGHVS and CDR2 is FQNEAQ. This CDR3 has 15 residues. Trimming removed 4 bases from V and 6 bases from J, with 18 bases in between. CDR3 amino acids: CASSSPLGYSDGYTF. CDR3 DNA: TGTGCCAGCAGCTCCCCCCTGGGGTATTCGGATGGCTACACCTTC.

The J gene is TRBJ2-1, the V gene TRBV29-1, with 10 positions matching TRBD2. The CDR3 runs 14 residues. V gave up 6 bases and J gave up 5 bases; unmatched junction bases: 7. Germline assignment: CDR1 SQVTM and CDR2 ANQGSEA. For the CDR3, the DNA is TGCAGCGTCGGACTAGCGGAATTAAACAATGAGCAGTTCTTC. Its translation: CSVGLAELNNEQFF.

A few counts support this clone. This rearrangement joins TRBV12-1 to TRBJ1-5. TRBV12-1 is annotated as a pseudogene. The CDR3 length is 14 residues. CDR3 bases: TGTGCCAGCACTTACCCTTCTAGCAATCAGCCCCAGCATTTT. Its translation is CASTYPSSNQPQHF.